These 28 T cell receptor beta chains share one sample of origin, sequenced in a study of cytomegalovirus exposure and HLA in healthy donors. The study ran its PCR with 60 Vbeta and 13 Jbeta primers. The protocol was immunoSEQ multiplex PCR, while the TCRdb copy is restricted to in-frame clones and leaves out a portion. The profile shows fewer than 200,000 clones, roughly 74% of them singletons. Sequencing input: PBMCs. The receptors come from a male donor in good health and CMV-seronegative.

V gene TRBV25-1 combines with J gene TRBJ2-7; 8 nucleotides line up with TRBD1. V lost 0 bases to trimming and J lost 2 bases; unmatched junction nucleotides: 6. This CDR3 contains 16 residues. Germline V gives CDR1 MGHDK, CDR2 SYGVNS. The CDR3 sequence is CASSEYRTGRTYEQYF. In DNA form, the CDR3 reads TGTGCCAGCAGTGAATACCGGACAGGGCGTACCTACGAGCAGTACTTC.

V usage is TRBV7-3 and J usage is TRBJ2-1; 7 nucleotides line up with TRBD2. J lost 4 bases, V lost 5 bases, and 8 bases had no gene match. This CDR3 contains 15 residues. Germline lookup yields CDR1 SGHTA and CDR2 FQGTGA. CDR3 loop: CASSVIASGYNEQFF. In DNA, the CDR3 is TGTGCCAGCAGCGTCATCGCTAGCGGTTACAATGAGCAGTTCTTC.

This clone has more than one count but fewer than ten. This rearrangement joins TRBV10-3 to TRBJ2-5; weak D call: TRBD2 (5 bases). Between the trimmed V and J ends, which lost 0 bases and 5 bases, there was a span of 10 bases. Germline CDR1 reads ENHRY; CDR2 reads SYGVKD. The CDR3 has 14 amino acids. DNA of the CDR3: TGTGCCATCAGTGAGTCCACCGGCGGGGAGACCCAGTACTTC. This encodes CAISESTGGETQYF.

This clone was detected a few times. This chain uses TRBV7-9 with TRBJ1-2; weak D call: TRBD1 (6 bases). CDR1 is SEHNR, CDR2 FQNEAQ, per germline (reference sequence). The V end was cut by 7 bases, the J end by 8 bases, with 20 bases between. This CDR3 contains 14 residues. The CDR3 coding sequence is TGTGCCAGCAAGCCCACGATCCCGGGACAAGGCTACACCTTC. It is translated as CASKPTIPGQGYTF.

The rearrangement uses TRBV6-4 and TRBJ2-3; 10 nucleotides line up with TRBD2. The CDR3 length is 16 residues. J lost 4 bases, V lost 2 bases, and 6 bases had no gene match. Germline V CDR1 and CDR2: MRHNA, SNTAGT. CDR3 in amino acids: CASSDRAGGGADTQYF. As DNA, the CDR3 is TGTGCCAGCAGTGACCGAGCGGGAGGGGGTGCAGATACGCAGTATTTT.

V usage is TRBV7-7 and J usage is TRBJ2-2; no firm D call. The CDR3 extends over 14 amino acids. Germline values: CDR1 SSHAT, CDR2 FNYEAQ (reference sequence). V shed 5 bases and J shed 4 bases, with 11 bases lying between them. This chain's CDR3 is CASSPRISTGELFF. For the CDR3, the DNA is TGTGCCAGCAGCCCACGCATCAGCACCGGGGAGCTGTTTTTT.

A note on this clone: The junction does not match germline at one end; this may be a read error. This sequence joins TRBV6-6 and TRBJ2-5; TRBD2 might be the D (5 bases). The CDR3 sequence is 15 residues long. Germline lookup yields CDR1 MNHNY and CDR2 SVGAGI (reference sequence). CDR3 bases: TGTGCCAGCAGTAACGGGATAGTAAACCCTACCCCCCAGAACTTC. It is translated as CASSNGIVNPTPQNF.

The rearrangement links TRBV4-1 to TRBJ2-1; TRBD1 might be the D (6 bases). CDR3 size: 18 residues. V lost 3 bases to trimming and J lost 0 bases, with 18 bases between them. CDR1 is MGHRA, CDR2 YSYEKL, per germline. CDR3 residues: CASSHTQGTGSSYNEQFF. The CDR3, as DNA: TGCGCCAGCAGCCACACTCAGGGTACAGGGAGCTCCTACAATGAGCAGTTCTTC.

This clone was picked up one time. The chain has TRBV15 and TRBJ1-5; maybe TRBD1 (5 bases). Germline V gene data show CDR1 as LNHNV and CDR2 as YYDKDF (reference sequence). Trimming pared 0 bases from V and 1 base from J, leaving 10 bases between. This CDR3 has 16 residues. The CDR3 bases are TGTGCCACCAGCAGAGATCCGGGGGTGAGCAATCAGCCCCAGCATTTT. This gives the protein CATSRDPGVSNQPQHF. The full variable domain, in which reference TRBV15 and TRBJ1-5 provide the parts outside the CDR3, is DAMVIQNPRYQVTQFGKPVTLSCSQTLNHNVMYWYQQKSSQAPKLLFHYYDKDFNNEADTPDNFQSRRPNTSFCFLDIRSPGLGDTAMYLCATSRDPGVSNQPQHFGDGTRLSIL.

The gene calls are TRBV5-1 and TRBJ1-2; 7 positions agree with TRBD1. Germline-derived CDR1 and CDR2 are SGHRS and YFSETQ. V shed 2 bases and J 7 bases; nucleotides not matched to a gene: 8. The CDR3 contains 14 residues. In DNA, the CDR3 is TGCGCCAGCAGCTTCGAACAGGGGTCGTCTGGCTACACCTTC. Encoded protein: CASSFEQGSSGYTF.

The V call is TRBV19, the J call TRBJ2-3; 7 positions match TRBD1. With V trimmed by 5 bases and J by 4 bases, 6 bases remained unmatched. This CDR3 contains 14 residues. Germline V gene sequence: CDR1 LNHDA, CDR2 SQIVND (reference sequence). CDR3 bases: TGTGCCAGTAGTCCACAGGGGAGCGCAGATACGCAGTATTTT. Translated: CASSPQGSADTQYF.

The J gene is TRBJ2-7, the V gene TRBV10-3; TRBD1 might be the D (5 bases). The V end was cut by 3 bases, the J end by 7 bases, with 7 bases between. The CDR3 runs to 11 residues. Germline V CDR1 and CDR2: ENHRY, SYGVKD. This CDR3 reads CAISEDSEQYF. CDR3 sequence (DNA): TGTGCCATCAGTGAAGACAGTGAGCAGTACTTC.

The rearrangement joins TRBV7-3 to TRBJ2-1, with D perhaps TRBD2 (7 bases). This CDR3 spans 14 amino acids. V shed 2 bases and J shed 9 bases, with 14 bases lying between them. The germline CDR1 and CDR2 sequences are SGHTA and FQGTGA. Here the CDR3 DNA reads TGTGCCAGCAGCTTATGGGGGGGCGCGGGTGAGCAGTTCTTC. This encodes CASSLWGGAGEQFF.

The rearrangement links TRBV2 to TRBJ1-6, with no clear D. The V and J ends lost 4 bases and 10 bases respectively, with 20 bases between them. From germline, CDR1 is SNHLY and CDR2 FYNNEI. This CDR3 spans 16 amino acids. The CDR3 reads CASSGSGQLGRSPLHF. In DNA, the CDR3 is TGTGCCAGCAGTGGTTCTGGGCAGCTCGGTCGCTCACCCCTCCACTTT. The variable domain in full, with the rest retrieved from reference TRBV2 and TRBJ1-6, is EPEVTQTPSHQVTQMGQEVILRCVPISNHLYFYWYRQILGQKVEFLVSFYNNEISEKSEIFDDQFSVERPDGSNFTLKIRSTKLEDSAMYFCASSGSGQLGRSPLHFGNGTRLTVT.

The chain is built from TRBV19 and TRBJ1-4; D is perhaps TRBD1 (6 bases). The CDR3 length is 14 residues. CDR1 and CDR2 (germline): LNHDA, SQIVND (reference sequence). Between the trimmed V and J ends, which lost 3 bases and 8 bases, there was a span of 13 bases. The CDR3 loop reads CASSMWDKGEKLFF. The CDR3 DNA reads TGTGCCAGTAGTATGTGGGACAAGGGCGAAAAACTGTTTTTT.

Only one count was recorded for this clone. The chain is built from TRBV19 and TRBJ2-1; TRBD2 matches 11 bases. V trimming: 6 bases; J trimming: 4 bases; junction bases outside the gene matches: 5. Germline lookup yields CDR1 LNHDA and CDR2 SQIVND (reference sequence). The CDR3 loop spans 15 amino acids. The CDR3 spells CASRSGTSGYNEQFF. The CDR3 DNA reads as TGTGCCAGTAGATCCGGGACTAGCGGTTACAATGAGCAGTTCTTC.

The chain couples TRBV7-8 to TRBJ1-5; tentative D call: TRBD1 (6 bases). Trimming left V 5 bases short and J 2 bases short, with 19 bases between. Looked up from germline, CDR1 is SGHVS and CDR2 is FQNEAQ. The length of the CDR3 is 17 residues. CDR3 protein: CASSPRGGGAGNQPQHF. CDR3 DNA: TGTGCCAGCAGCCCCCGGGGCGGGGGCGCGGGCAATCAGCCCCAGCATTTT.

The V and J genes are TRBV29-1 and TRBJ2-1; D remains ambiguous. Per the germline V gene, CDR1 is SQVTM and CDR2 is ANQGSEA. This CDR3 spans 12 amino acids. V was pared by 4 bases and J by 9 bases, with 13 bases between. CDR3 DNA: TGCAGCGTTGTACGGAGTTCGGGTGAGCAGTTCTTC. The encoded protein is CSVVRSSGEQFF.

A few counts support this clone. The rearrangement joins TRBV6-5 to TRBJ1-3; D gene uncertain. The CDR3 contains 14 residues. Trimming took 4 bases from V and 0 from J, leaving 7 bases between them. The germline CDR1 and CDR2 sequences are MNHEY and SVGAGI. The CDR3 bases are TGTGCCAGCAGTTCCACAGCCTCTGGAAACACCATATATTTT. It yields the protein CASSSTASGNTIYF.

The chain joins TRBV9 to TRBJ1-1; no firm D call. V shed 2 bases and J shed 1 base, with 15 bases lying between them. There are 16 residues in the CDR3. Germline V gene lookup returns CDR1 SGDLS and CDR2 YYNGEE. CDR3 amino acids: CASSVRQVFSNTEAFF. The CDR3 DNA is TGTGCCAGCAGCGTTCGGCAGGTATTTTCGAACACTGAAGCTTTCTTT. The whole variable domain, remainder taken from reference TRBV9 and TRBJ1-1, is DSGVTQTPKHLITATGQRVTLRCSPRSGDLSVYWYQQSLDQGLQFLIQYYNGEERAKGNILERFSAQQFPDLHSELNLSSLELGDSALYFCASSVRQVFSNTEAFFGQGTRLTVV.

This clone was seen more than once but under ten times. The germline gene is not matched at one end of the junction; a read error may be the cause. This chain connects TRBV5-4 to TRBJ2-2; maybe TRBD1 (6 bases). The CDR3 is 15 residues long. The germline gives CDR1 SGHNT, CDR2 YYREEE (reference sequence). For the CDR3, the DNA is TGCGCCAGCAGCCAAGGCCCGGACAGCACCGGGGAGCTGTTTTTT. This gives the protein CASSQGPDSTGELFF.

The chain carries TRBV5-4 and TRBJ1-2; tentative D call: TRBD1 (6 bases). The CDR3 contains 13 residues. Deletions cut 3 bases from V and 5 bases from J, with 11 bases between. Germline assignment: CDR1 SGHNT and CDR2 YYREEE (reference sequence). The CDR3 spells CASSSGTSYGYTF. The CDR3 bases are TGTGCCAGCAGCTCCGGGACAAGTTATGGCTACACCTTC.

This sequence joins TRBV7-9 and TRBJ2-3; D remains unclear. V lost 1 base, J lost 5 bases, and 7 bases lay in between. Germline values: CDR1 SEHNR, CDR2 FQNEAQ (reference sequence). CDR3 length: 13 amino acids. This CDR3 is CASSLDPGDTQYF. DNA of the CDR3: TGTGCCAGCAGCTTAGATCCCGGAGATACGCAGTATTTT.

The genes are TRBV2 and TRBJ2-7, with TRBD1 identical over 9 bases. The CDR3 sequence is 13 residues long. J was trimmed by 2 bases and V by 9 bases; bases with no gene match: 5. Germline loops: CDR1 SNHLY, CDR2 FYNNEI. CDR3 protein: CASTGTGTYEQYF. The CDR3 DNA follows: TGTGCCAGTACCGGGACAGGGACCTACGAGCAGTACTTC. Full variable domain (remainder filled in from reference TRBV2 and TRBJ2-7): EPEVTQTPSHQVTQMGQEVILRCVPISNHLYFYWYRQILGQKVEFLVSFYNNEISEKSEIFDDQFSVERPDGSNFTLKIRSTKLEDSAMYFCASTGTGTYEQYFGPGTRLTVT.

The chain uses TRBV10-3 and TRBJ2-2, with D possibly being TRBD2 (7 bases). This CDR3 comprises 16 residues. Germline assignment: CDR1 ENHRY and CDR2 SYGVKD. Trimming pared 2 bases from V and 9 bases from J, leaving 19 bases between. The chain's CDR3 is CAISEPPPRGGRELFF. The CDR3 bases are TGTGCCATCAGTGAGCCCCCCCCTCGCGGGGGCCGGGAGCTGTTTTTT.

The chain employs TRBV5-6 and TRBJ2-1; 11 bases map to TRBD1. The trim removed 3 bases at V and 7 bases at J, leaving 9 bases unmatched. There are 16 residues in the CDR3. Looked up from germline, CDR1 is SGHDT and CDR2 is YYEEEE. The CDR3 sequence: CASSWTGTGGSNEQFF. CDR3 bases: TGTGCCAGCAGCTGGACCGGGACAGGGGGTTCTAATGAGCAGTTCTTC.

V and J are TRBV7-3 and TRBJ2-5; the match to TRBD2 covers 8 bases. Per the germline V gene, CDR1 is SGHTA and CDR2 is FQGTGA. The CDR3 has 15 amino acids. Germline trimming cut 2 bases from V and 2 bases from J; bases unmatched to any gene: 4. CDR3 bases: TGTGCCAGCAGCTTATCGGGGGGGTGGCAAGAGACCCAGTACTTC. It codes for CASSLSGGWQETQYF.

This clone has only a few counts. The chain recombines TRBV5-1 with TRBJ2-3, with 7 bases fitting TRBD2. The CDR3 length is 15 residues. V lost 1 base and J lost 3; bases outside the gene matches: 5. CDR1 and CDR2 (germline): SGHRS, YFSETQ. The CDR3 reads CASSLNLAVTDTQYF. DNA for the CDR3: TGCGCCAGCAGCTTGAATCTAGCGGTTACAGATACGCAGTATTTT.